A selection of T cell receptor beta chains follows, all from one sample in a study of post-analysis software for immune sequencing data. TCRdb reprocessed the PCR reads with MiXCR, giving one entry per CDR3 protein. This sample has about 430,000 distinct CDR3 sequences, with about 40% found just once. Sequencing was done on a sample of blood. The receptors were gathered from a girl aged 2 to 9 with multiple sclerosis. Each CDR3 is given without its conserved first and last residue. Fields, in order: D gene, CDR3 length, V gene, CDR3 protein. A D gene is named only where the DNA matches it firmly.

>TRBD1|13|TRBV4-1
ASSQVGTAAYEQY
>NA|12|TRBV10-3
ATEGQGQGQPQH
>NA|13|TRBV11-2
ASRPAVGVKGEAF
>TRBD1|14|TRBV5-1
ASSLVGQGPNYGYT
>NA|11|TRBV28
TSSVQDNSPLH
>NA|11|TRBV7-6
ASSRGSGYEQY
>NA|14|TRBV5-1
ASSSRLPRGEEKLF
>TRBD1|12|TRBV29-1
SVADTGTDYEQY
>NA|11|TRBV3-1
ASSQDEREEQF
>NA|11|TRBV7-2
ASSPDTLREQY
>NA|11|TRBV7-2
ASSTPGDYGYT
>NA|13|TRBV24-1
ATSDRDWGGEPQH
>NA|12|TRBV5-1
ASSLISDSYEQY
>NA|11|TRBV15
ATASNRDRGYT
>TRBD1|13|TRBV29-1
SVEIPWDRGIGYT
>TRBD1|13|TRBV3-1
ASSPQGQVNYGYT
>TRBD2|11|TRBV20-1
SATLAAQETQY
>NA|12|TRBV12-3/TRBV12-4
ASGIIGRSTGYT
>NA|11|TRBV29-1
SVETGNLYEQY
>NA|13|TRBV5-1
ASSWGGTGQDTQY
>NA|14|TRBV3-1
ASSHIGGTVTYEQY
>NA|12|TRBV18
ASSQLRGASEAF
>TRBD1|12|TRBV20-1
SARARGFNQPQH
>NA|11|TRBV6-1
ASPGQPNTEAF
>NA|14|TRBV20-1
SAAFQGWATNEKRF
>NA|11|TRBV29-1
SATRDTEETQY
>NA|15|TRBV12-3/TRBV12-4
ASSFEVQGGVLNEQF
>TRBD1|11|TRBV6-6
ASTTGVQETQY
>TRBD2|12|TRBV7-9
ASSISGRADTQY
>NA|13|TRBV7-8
ASSSLQGPLYEQY
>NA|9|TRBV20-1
SARRGYEQY
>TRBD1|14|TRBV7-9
ASVTEGDRGSYEQY